This record looks at one T cell receptor beta chain sequence and its context. Its antigen is still unknown. The method was immunoSEQ multiplex PCR; TCRdb's version includes in-frame clones alone and lacks a portion of them. The data contain 45,000 to 55,000 clones, approximately 70% of them seen just once; the ten biggest clones take up around 6.7%. When about ten days of culture had elapsed, CD4+ T cells were isolated. As their vaccination, participants received two doses of either BNT162b2 or mRNA-1273. The data derive from a study of vaccination effects on CD4 cells after COVID-19. Study-level results: Pronounced clonal contraction occurred in clones induced by infection and by vaccine late after vaccination.

The ends were cut back, 4 bases at V and 0 bases at J, with 14 bases in the middle. The germline CDR1 and CDR2 sequences are SGDLS and YYNGEE. The CDR3 length is 16 residues. This chain uses TRBV9 with TRBJ1-3, with a weak D call TRBD1 (5 bases). The receptor was isolated from a human donor who received a COVID-19 vaccine. The sequencing used CD4+ T cells from PBMCs cultured without peptide, collected after COVID-19 vaccination. CDR3 sequence (DNA): TGTGCCAGCAGCAAAACCCGACAGTTCTCTGGAAACACCATATATTTT. It yields the protein CASSKTRQFSGNTIYF.